The rows below give T cell receptor beta chains drawn from one sample of a study. MiXCR, run by TCRdb on the 5' RACE reads, gives a single entry per CDR3 protein. The sample lists 20,000 to 25,000 distinct CDR3 sequences; about 30% were seen once. The sequenced sample was tumor-infiltrating naive CD4+ T cells sorted from the breast tumor. All receptors derive from a female donor with breast cancer. Each CDR3 is given with its conserved first and last residue. D genes are given only for firm matches. Size is omitted from some rows. Given values are once, few, many or a class for expanded clones.

>TRBV7-9|many|NA|TRBJ2-7
CASSLRGFYEQYF
TGTGCCAGCAGCCTACGTGGATTCTACGAGCAGTACTTC
>TRBV6-1|NA|TRBD1|TRBJ1-5
CASRRGQGTGNQPQHF
TGTGCCAGCAGGAGGGGACAGGGAACAGGAAATCAGCCCCAGCATTTT
>TRBV5-1|medium-sized|TRBD2|TRBJ2-3
CASSLRLAESSTDTQYF
TGCGCCAGCAGCTTGAGGCTAGCGGAATCTAGCACAGATACGCAGTATTTT
>TRBV5-1|many|NA|TRBJ2-6
CASTGSSISGANVLTF
TGCGCCAGTACAGGGTCCTCAATCTCTGGGGCCAACGTCCTGACTTTC
>TRBV15|many|NA|TRBJ2-7
CATSTTSGNPVYERYF
TGTGCCACCAGCACTACTTCGGGGAACCCAGTTTACGAGCGGTACTTC
>TRBV19|NA|TRBD2|TRBJ2-1
CASSRGLAGGYNEQFF
TGTGCCAGTAGTCGAGGACTAGCGGGGGGATACAATGAGCAGTTCTTC
>TRBV3-1|medium-sized|NA|TRBJ1-1
CASSQGQRTEAFF
TGTGCCAGCAGCCAAGGACAGCGAACTGAAGCTTTCTTT
>TRBV7-2|NA|TRBD2|TRBJ2-1
CASSLVLATSGSNEQFF
TGTGCCAGCAGCTTAGTGCTTGCGACTAGCGGGAGCAATGAGCAGTTCTTC
>TRBV11-3|many|TRBD1|TRBJ2-1
CASSLRSGTGRGEQFF
TGTGCCAGCAGCTTAAGGTCCGGGACAGGGCGCGGTGAGCAGTTCTTC
>TRBV7-9|NA|TRBD2|TRBJ2-1
CASSFPTTSGNAPSYNEQFF
TGTGCCAGCAGCTTTCCCACGACTAGCGGGAACGCACCATCCTACAATGAGCAGTTCTTC
>TRBV20-1|NA|TRBD2|TRBJ2-7
CSARTSGDYEQYF
TGCAGTGCAAGGACTAGCGGAGACTACGAGCAGTACTTC
>TRBV5-1|many|TRBD2|TRBJ2-1
CASSLVGLVGEQFF
TGCGCCAGCAGCTTGGTGGGACTAGTGGGTGAGCAGTTCTTC
>TRBV3-1|few|NA|TRBJ1-3
CASSQDTSGNTIYF
TGTGCCAGCAGCCAAGATACAAGTGGAAACACCATATATTTT
>TRBV12-3/TRBV12-4|medium-sized|NA|TRBJ1-1
CASSFRQLNTEAFF
TGTGCCAGCAGTTTTAGACAGCTGAACACTGAAGCTTTCTTT
>TRBV6-2/TRBV6-3|few|NA|TRBJ1-5
CASSYSPSWHQPQHF
TGTGCCAGCAGTTACTCCCCCAGCTGGCATCAGCCCCAGCATTTT
>TRBV20-1|NA|NA|TRBJ2-1
CSATYFRTSPYNEQFF
TGCAGTGCGACGTACTTTCGGACAAGTCCTTACAATGAGCAGTTCTTC
>TRBV2|many|NA|TRBJ2-7
CASSVGTVEQYF
TGTGCCAGCAGTGTCGGGACTGTCGAGCAGTACTTC
>TRBV18|few|NA|TRBJ1-4
CASSPQNTPTNEKLFF
TGTGCCAGCTCACCCCAAAACACACCAACTAATGAAAAACTGTTTTTT
>TRBV5-1|NA|NA|TRBJ1-2
CASSLEQTGYGYTF
TGCGCCAGCAGTTTGGAACAGACCGGCTATGGCTACACCTTC
>TRBV20-1|few|NA|TRBJ2-2
CSARDTGELFF
TGCAGTGCTAGAGACACCGGGGAGCTGTTTTTT
>TRBV20-1|many|TRBD1|TRBJ1-6
CSARGTGKGHNSPLHF
TGCAGTGCCCGAGGGACAGGAAAAGGCCATAATTCACCCCTCCACTTT
>TRBV6-6|few|NA|TRBJ2-7
CASSYSTGSSLSEQYF
TGTGCCAGCAGTTACTCGACGGGAAGCTCGCTGAGCGAGCAGTACTTC
>TRBV7-3|medium-sized|TRBD2|TRBJ2-1
CASSDRLAGMETNEQFF
TGTGCCAGCAGCGACCGACTAGCGGGAATGGAGACCAATGAGCAGTTCTTC
>TRBV19|many|TRBD2|TRBJ2-7
CASSVASGDEQYF
TGTGCCAGTAGTGTTGCTAGCGGGGACGAGCAGTACTTC